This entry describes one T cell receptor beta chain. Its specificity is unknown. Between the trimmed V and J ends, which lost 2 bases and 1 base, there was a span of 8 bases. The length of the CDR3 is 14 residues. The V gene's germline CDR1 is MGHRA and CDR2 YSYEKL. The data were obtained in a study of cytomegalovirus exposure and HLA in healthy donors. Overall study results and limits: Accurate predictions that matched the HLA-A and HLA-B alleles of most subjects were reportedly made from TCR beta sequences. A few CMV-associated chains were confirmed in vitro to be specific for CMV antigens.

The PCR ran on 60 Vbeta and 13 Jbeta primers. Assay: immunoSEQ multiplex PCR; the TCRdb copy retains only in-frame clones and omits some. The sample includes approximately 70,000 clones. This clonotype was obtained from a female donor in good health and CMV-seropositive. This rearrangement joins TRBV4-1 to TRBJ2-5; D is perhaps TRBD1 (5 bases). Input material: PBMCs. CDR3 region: CASSQRTLQETQYF. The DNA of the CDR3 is TGCGCCAGCAGCCAACGGACACTCCAAGAGACCCAGTACTTC.